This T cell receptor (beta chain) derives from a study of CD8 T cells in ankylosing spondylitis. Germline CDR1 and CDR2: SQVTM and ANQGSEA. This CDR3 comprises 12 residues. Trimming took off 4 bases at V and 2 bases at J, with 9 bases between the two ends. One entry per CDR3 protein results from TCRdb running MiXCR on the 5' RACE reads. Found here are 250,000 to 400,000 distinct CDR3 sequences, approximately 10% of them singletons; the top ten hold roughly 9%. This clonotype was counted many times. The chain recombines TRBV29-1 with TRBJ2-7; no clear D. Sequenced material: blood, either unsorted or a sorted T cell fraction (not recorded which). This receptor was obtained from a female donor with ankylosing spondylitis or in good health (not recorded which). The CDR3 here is CSVGTTTYEQYF. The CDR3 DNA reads TGCAGCGTTGGCACTACGACCTACGAGCAGTACTTC.